The source of this T cell receptor beta chain is a study of blood T cell repertoires in COVID-19. Germline loops: CDR1 MDHEN, CDR2 SYDVKM. The CDR3 covers 15 residues. V shed 6 bases and J 3 bases; nucleotides not matched to a gene: 5. Seattle patients were enrolled while actively infected and followed longitudinally. Method: immunoSEQ multiplex PCR; TCRdb's copy keeps in-frame clones and lacks some. This sample has roughly 30,000 clones; roughly 90% occur once, and the top ten carry roughly 7.9%. The clonotype was recovered from a man aged 60-69 years with COVID-19, enrolled during active disease. Specimen: peripheral blood. The J gene is TRBJ2-7, the V gene TRBV28, with 13 bases lining up with TRBD2. The CDR3 bases are TGTGCCAGCAGAAAAACTAGCGGGAGGGTCTACGAGCAGTACTTC. Translating it yields CASRKTSGRVYEQYF.